Sequencing of this T cell receptor beta chain was carried out in a study of T cell responses to AZD1222 COVID-19 vaccine. The table came from immunoSEQ multiplex PCR; TCRdb's copy has only in-frame clones and leaves some out. The repertoire holds about 140,000 clones, with almost 90% as singletons. CDR1 and CDR2 from the germline V gene are MNHEY and SVGEGT. V lost 6 bases and J lost 8, with 23 bases in between. This CDR3 is built from 16 residues. The rearrangement links TRBV6-2 or TRBV6-3 to TRBJ2-1; no clear D gene. This receptor was taken from an adult in good health. The sequences come from peripheral blood, collected on day 0 of AZD1222 vaccination. DNA for the CDR3: TGTGCCAGCAGCCTGACCCCCCCGGTAGTTGGGGATGAGCAGTTCTTC. The encoded protein is CASSLTPPVVGDEQFF.